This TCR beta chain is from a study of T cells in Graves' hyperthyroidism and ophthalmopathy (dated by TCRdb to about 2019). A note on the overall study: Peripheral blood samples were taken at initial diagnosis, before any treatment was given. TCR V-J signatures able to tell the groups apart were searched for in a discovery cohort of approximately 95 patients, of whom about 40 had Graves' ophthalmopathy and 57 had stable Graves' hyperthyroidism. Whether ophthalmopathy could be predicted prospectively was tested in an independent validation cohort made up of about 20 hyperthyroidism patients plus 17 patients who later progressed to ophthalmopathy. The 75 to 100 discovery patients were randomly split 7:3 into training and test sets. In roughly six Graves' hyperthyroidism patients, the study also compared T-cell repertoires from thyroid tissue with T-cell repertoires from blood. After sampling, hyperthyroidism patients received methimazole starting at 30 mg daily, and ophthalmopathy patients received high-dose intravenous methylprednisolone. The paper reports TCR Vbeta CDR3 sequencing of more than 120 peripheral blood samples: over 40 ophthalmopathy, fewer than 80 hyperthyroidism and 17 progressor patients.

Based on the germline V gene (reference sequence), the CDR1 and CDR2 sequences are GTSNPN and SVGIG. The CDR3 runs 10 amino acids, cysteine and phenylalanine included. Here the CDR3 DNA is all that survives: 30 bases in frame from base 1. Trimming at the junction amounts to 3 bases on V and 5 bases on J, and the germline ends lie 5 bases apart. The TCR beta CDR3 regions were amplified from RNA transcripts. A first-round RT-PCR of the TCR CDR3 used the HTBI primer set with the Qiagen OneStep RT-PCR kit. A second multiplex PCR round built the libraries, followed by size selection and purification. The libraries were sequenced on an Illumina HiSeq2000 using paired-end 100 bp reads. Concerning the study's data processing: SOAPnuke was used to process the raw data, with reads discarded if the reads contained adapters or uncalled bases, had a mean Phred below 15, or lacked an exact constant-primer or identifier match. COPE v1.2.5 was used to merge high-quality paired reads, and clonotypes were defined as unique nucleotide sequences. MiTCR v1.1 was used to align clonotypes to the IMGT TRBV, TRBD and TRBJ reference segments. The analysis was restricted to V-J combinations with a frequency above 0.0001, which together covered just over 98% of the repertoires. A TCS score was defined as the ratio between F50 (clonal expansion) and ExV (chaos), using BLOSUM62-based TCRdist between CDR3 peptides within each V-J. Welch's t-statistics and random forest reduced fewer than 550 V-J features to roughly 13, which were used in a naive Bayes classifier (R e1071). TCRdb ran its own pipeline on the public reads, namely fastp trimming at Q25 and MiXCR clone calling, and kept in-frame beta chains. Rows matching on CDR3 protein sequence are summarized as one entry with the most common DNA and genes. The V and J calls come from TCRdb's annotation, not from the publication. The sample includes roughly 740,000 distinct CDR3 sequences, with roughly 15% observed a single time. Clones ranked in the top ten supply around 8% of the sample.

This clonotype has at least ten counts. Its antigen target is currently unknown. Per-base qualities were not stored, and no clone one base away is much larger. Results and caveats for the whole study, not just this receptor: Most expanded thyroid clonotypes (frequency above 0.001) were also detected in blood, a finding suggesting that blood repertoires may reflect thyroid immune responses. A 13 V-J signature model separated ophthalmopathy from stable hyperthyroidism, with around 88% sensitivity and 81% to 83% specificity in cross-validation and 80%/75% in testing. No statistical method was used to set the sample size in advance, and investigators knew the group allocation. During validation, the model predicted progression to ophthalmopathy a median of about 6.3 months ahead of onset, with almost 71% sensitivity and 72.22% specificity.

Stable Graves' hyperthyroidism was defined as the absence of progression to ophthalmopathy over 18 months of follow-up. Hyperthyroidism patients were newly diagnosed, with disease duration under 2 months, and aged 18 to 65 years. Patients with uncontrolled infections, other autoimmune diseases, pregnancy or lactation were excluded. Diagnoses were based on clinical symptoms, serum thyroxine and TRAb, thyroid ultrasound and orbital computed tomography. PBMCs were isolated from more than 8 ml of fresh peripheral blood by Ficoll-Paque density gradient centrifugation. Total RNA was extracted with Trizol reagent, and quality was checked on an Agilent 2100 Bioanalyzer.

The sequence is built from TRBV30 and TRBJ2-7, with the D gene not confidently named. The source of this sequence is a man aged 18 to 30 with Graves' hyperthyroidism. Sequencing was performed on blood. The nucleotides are TGTGCCTGGAGCCGCGACGAGCAGTACTTC. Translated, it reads CAWSRDEQYF. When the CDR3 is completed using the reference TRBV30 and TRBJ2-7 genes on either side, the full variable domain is SQTIHQWPATLVQPVGSPLSLECTVEGTSNPNLYWYRQAAGRGLQLLFYSVGIGQISSEVPQNLSASRPQDRQFILSSKKLLLSDSGFYLCAWSRDEQYFGPGTRLTVT.